This T cell receptor (beta chain) is drawn from a study of blood T cell repertoires in COVID-19. Study-wide background: COVID-19 samples, acute and convalescent, were from the United States, Italy and Spain.

The CDR3 consists of 15 residues. Germline-derived CDR1 and CDR2 are SGHAT and FQNNGV. Unmatched junction bases numbered 6, after V lost 6 bases and J lost 2 bases. Original data processing: Cell counts per sample came from amplifying reference gene primers. Assay: immunoSEQ multiplex PCR; the TCRdb copy retains only in-frame clones and omits some. The V and J calls and the clone size are those of that table, but D and trimming were determined from the DNA. The sample lists roughly 150,000 clones, roughly 88% occurring once. What was sequenced was peripheral blood. The clonotype originates from a woman aged 45-60 years in a cohort sampled during active or convalescent COVID-19. The chain is built from TRBV11-2 and TRBJ2-2; 7 bases match TRBD2. The CDR3 is CASSAGGGNTGELFF. CDR3 coding DNA: TGTGCCAGCAGTGCTGGGGGGGGAAACACCGGGGAGCTGTTTTTT. Combining the CDR3 with reference TRBV11-2 and TRBJ2-2 gives the whole variable domain EAGVAQSPRYKIIEKRQSVAFWCNPISGHATLYWYQQILGQGPKLLIQFQNNGVVDDSQLPKDRFSAERLKGVDSTLKIQPAKLEDSAVYLCASSAGGGNTGELFFGEGSRLTVL.